This T cell receptor (beta chain) was retrieved from a study of shared clonotypes between healthy human individuals. Findings and limits, study-wide: The rarefaction results pointed to incomplete sorted-subset sequencing despite large depth.

The CDR3 has 14 residues. Germline V lookup: CDR1 SGHRS, CDR2 YFSETQ. V was cut by 0 bases and J by 5 bases, with 6 bases left in between. TCRdb keeps only in-frame clones here, not all; method: immunoSEQ multiplex PCR. The table has some 580,000 clones, approximately 97% seen once. As regards this clone: The antigen remains unidentified. This sample also contains other DNA sequences that code for the same CDR3.

The clonotype comes from a woman in her 30s in good health. Sequenced sample: naive CD4+ T cells sorted from blood. The subset is: CD45RA+ positively selected. The rearrangement uses TRBV5-1 and TRBJ1-6; D is unresolved. The CDR3 coding sequence is TGCGCCAGCAGCTTGGCGGGAGATAATTCACCCCTCCACTTT. It translates to CASSLAGDNSPLHF.